The 23 T cell receptor beta chains in this list originate from one sample, sequenced in a study of early T cells in non-severe SARS-CoV-2 infection (dated by TCRdb to about 2021). The library was made by 5' RACE. Reads for this sample came from a NextSeq 500. Using fastp trimming at Q25 and MiXCR clonotype assembly, TCRdb reanalyzed the public sequencing data and kept in-frame beta chains. CDR3 protein sequences are deduplicated, and each keeps its most common genes and DNA. Across this sample there are roughly 41,000 distinct CDR3 sequences, with roughly 5% seen only once. The ten largest clonotypes hold roughly 26% of the sample. Input material: whole blood. These receptor sequences come from an adult who was a healthcare worker with PCR-confirmed SARS-CoV-2 infection or an uninfected control (not recorded which).

This clonotype has a count of ten or more. V and J are TRBV19 and TRBJ2-2, with 12 bases aligning to TRBD2. The germline V gene has CDR1 LNHDA and CDR2 SQIVND (reference sequence). The CDR3 totals 16 residues. V lost 7 bases, J lost 4 bases, and 7 bases stayed unmatched. The chain's CDR3 is CASKRLAGVGTGELFF. The CDR3 DNA follows: TGTGCCAGTAAACGACTAGCGGGAGTTGGCACCGGGGAGCTGTTTTTT.

This clonotype was recorded at least ten times. The CDR3 DNA is TGTGCCAGCAGTTCCCCGACTTGGAGGTACACCTTC. Translated: CASSSPTWRYTF. J is TRBJ1-2 and V is TRBV6-5; D is ambiguous. Germline-derived CDR1 and CDR2 are MNHEY and SVGAGI. Trimming stripped 4 bases from V and 11 bases from J, with 14 bases between. CDR3 length: 12 residues.

This clonotype was seen at least ten times. CDR3 amino acids: CASSMQFTGELFF. The CDR3 DNA is TGTGCCAGTAGTATGCAGTTCACCGGGGAGCTGTTTTTT. The chain combines TRBV19 with TRBJ2-2; D call uncertain. This CDR3 has 13 amino acids. The V gene lost 3 bases and the J gene lost 4 bases, with 6 bases spanning the gap. From germline, CDR1 is LNHDA and CDR2 SQIVND (reference sequence).

This clonotype turned up a few times. V gene TRBV10-2 combines with J gene TRBJ1-5, with 10 bases that match TRBD1. J was trimmed by 7 bases and V by 6 bases; bases with no gene match: 6. CDR3 length: 14 amino acids. The V gene's germline CDR1 is WSHSY and CDR2 SAAADI. This CDR3 is CASSPGQGYQPQHF. In DNA, the CDR3 is TGCGCCAGCAGCCCGGGACAGGGGTACCAGCCCCAGCATTTT.

This clonotype was seen a handful of times. The chain's CDR3 is CATSDLRGTNTDTQYF. DNA for the CDR3: TGTGCCACCAGTGATTTGCGGGGGACCAACACAGATACGCAGTATTTT. J is TRBJ2-3 and V is TRBV24-1; possibly TRBD2 for D (6 bases). The CDR3 is 16 amino acids. The germline V gene has CDR1 KGHDR and CDR2 SFDVKD. V lost 0 bases and J 2 bases, leaving 11 bases between the germline ends.

In this sample, this clonotype turned up many times. The V and J genes are TRBV18 and TRBJ2-2; the D gene is possibly TRBD1 (5 bases). The ends were cut back, 1 base at V and 1 base at J, with 16 bases in the middle. Germline V gene lookup returns CDR1 KGHSH and CDR2 LQKENI. CDR3 length equals 18 residues. DNA of the CDR3: TGTGCCAGCTCACCACAGCAGGTGACAGCGATGAACACCGGGGAGCTGTTTTTT. Amino acids: CASSPQQVTAMNTGELFF.

This clonotype was observed at least ten times. The chain links TRBV7-9 to TRBJ2-5; 7 bases align to TRBD1. The length of the CDR3 is 15 residues. Trimming removed 1 base from V and 3 bases from J; junction bases left unmatched: 5. Germline V lookup: CDR1 SEHNR, CDR2 FQNEAQ (reference sequence). The CDR3 here is CASSLGGTEKETQYF. CDR3 in DNA: TGTGCCAGCAGCTTAGGAGGGACAGAGAAAGAGACCCAGTACTTC.

This clonotype was observed many times. This rearrangement joins TRBV20-1 to TRBJ1-4; D is unresolved. CDR3 length: 16 residues. Germline-derived CDR1 and CDR2 are DFQATT and SNEGSKA (reference sequence). The V and J ends lost 0 bases and 4 bases respectively, with 15 bases between them. The CDR3 region has the DNA TGCAGTGCTAGAGACCTCCCCGGGGATCTTAATGAAAAACTGTTTTTT. Residues: CSARDLPGDLNEKLFF.

In this sample, this clonotype turned up many times. The chain couples TRBV11-2 to TRBJ2-1; unclear D gene. The CDR3 length is 13 residues. Trimming cost V 1 base and J 1 base, with 2 bases left between them. Germline values: CDR1 SGHAT, CDR2 FQNNGV. CDR3 loop: CASSLVSYNEQFF. The CDR3 nucleotides read TGTGCCAGCAGCTTAGTTTCCTACAATGAGCAGTTCTTC.

In this sample, this clonotype turned up many times. The chain carries TRBV12-3 or TRBV12-4 and TRBJ2-2, with D possibly called TRBD1 or TRBD2 (6 bases each). The CDR3 extends over 13 amino acids. V was shortened by 4 bases and J by 4 bases, with 7 bases between the two germline ends. This CDR3 reads CASSSGATGELFF. The DNA for the CDR3 is TGTGCCAGCAGTTCGGGGGCCACCGGGGAGCTGTTTTTT.

The table lists this clonotype with many counts. This sequence joins TRBV7-8 and TRBJ2-1; 14 positions match TRBD2. The length of the CDR3 is 14 residues. Germline V gene data show CDR1 as SGHVS and CDR2 as FQNEAQ. V gave up 3 bases and J gave up 9 bases; unmatched junction bases: 1. The CDR3 spells CASSLGLAGAEQFF. As DNA, the CDR3 is TGTGCCAGCAGCTTGGGACTAGCGGGAGCTGAGCAGTTCTTC.

As regards this clonotype: This could be a read error, since a much larger clone is one nucleotide away. The chain combines TRBV9 with TRBJ2-5; D call uncertain. The CDR3 sequence is 13 residues long. With 0 bases removed from V and 1 base from J, the gap between germline ends came to 4 bases. Germline V lookup: CDR1 SGDLS, CDR2 YYNGEE. CDR3 loop: CASSVGVQETQYF. CDR3 bases: TGTGCCAGCAGCGTAGGTGTCCAAGAGACCCAGTACTTC.

The chain couples TRBV6-2 or TRBV6-3 to TRBJ2-7; TRBD1 agrees at 8 bases. There are 15 residues in the CDR3. V dropped 2 bases and J dropped 5; count of bases not matched to a gene: 8. CDR1 and CDR2 from the germline V gene are MNHEY and SVGEGT. The CDR3 reads CASSYQDRARDEQYF. The DNA of the CDR3 is TGTGCCAGCAGTTACCAGGACAGGGCGAGGGACGAGCAGTACTTC.

This clonotype was observed at least ten times. This chain uses TRBV7-2 with TRBJ2-1; 13 bases are shared with TRBD2. V gave up 5 bases and J gave up 9 bases; unmatched junction bases: 16. Germline-derived CDR1 and CDR2 are SGHTA and FQGNSA. The CDR3 length is 18 residues. The CDR3 region is CASSPFPLGLAGAGEQFF. Written as DNA, the CDR3 is TGTGCCAGCAGCCCCTTCCCCCTCGGACTAGCGGGAGCCGGTGAGCAGTTCTTC.

This clonotype was detected ten times or more. This sequence joins TRBV2 and TRBJ2-7, with D perhaps matching TRBD2 (5 bases). V lost 5 bases to trimming and J lost 2 bases, with 16 bases between them. This CDR3 contains 15 residues. Germline loops: CDR1 SNHLY, CDR2 FYNNEI. CDR3 in DNA: TGTGCCAGCAGTCCCCGGTTGGGGAGAACCTACGAGCAGTACTTC. Amino acids: CASSPRLGRTYEQYF.

In its sample, this clonotype was seen many times. The chain joins TRBV6-1 to TRBJ2-7; D is possibly TRBD1 (6 bases). V shed 5 bases and J shed 2 bases, with 13 bases lying between them. The CDR3 has 14 residues. CDR1 is MNHNS, CDR2 SASEGT, per germline. The CDR3 here is CASSPDRLTYEQYF. CDR3 in DNA: TGTGCCAGCAGTCCGGACAGACTTACCTACGAGCAGTACTTC.

This clonotype was counted many times. The chain recombines TRBV5-1 with TRBJ2-2; D might be TRBD1 (6 bases). CDR3 length: 14 residues. V lost 4 bases to trimming and J lost 4 bases, with 11 bases between them. Germline V gene data show CDR1 as SGHRS and CDR2 as YFSETQ. The CDR3 DNA reads as TGCGCCAGCAGCCCGGGACAAACCACCGGGGAGCTGTTTTTT. As protein: CASSPGQTTGELFF.

This clonotype was observed at least ten times. V usage is TRBV7-9 and J usage is TRBJ2-5; D gene uncertain. The CDR3 spans 10 residues. CDR1 and CDR2 from the germline V gene are SEHNR and FQNEAQ (reference sequence). The V end was cut by 7 bases, the J end by 4 bases, with 4 bases between. The CDR3 loop is CASTGETQYF. The CDR3 nucleotides read TGTGCCAGCACGGGAGAGACCCAGTACTTC. Full variable domain (rest looked up from reference TRBV7-9 and TRBJ2-5): DTGVSQNPRHKITKRGQNVTFRCDPISEHNRLYWYRQTLGQGPEFLTYFQNEAQLEKSRLLSDRFSAERPKGSFSTLEIQRTEQGDSAMYLCASTGETQYFGPGTRLLVL.

The sample holds many counts of this clonotype. The chain carries TRBV9 and TRBJ2-1; 8 nucleotides agree with TRBD2. Per the germline V gene, CDR1 is SGDLS and CDR2 is YYNGEE. The CDR3 spans 19 residues. Trimming cost V 3 bases and J 0 bases; bases outside gene matches: 14. DNA of the CDR3: TGTGCCAGCAGCGCCCGAACTATAGCGGGATCAAGCTCCTACAATGAGCAGTTCTTC. Translating it yields CASSARTIAGSSSYNEQFF.

A note on this clonotype: Just one base apart from a much larger clone, this may be a read error. This is likely a read error, given that the CDR3 carries no conserved phenylalanine or tryptophan at its end. The chain links TRBV5-1 to TRBJ2-7; D gene unclear. V was clipped by 0 bases and J by 0 bases, with 7 bases between them. Germline-derived CDR1 and CDR2 are SGHRS and YFSETQ. CDR3 length: 14 residues. The chain's CDR3 is CASSLESISYEQYL. The CDR3 nucleotides are TGCGCCAGCAGCTTGGAATCTATCTCCTACGAGCAGTACTTG.

This clonotype came up many times. This chain joins TRBV10-3 and TRBJ2-5; 9 bases match TRBD1. Germline V lookup: CDR1 ENHRY, CDR2 SYGVKD. The CDR3 is made up of 15 amino acids. The junction had 5 bases not matched to a gene; V was cut back by 2 bases and J by 4 bases. In nucleotides, the CDR3 is TGTGCCATCAGTGAGCGGGGACAGGGAGGAGAGACCCAGTACTTC. This encodes CAISERGQGGETQYF.

This clonotype occurred many times. This sequence joins TRBV10-3 and TRBJ1-1; maybe TRBD1 (5 bases). Germline CDR1 and CDR2: ENHRY and SYGVKD. The CDR3 is 12 residues long. The V end was cut by 11 bases, the J end by 2 bases, with 12 bases between. The DNA of the CDR3 is TGTGCCTCCTTAGGGGTAAACACTGAAGCTTTCTTT. Its translation: CASLGVNTEAFF.

This clonotype was seen ten or more times. The chain carries TRBV20-1 and TRBJ2-1; perhaps TRBD2 as D (5 bases). Germline CDR1 is DFQATT and CDR2 is SNEGSKA (reference sequence). CDR3 length: 13 residues. V dropped 3 bases and J dropped 3 bases, with 9 bases sitting between them. CDR3 amino acids: CSARDSDYNEQFF. The CDR3 nucleotides are TGCAGTGCTAGGGACTCAGACTACAATGAGCAGTTCTTC.